One T cell receptor (beta chain) is described in this entry. Its specificity is unknown. Several immunoSEQ plates held equal portions of the genomic DNA taken from each subset. Sequencing was performed with immunoSEQ multiplex PCR; in TCRdb, only in-frame clones are kept and a portion is missing. Of under 600,000 clones listed, 95% to 98% are singletons. This sample stems from a study of shared clonotypes between healthy human individuals. Study-wide results and caveats: Naive subsets generally exceeded memory subsets in estimated richness. Around 5.4% of naive CD4 clonotypes were common to several donors. Generation of non-shared clonotypes was less probable than generation of clonotypes shared by all four donors.

The germline V gene has CDR1 MNHNS and CDR2 SASEGT. The CDR3 is 15 residues long. V lost 6 bases, J lost 4 bases, and 16 bases lay in between. The sample was naive CD4+ T cells sorted from blood. The subset denotes: CD45RA+ positively selected. This chain links TRBV6-1 with TRBJ1-5; D may be TRBD1 (5 bases). This receptor was obtained from a woman in her twenties or thirties in good health. The CDR3 sequence: CASRGVGTPNQPQHF. CDR3 sequence (DNA): TGTGCCAGCAGGGGGGTCGGGACCCCAAATCAGCCCCAGCATTTT.